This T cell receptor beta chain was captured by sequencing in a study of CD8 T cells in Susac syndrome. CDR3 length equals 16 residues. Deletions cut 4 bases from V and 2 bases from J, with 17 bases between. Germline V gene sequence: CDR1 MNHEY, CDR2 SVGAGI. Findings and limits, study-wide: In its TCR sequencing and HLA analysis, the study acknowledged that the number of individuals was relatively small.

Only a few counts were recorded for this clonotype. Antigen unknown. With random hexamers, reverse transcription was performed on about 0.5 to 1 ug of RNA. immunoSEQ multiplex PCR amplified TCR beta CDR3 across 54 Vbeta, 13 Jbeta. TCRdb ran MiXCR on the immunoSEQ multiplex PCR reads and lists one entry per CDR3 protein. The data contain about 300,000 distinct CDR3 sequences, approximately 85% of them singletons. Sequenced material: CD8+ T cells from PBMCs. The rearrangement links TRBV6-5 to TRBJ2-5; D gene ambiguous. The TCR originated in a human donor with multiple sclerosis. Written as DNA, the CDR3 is TGTGCCAGCAGTTTCCCCACCAGCGCCCTACAAGAGACCCAGTACTTC. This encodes CASSFPTSALQETQYF.